This TCR beta chain was sequenced during a study of cytomegalovirus exposure and HLA in healthy donors (dated by TCRdb to the late 2010s). Turning to the overall study: According to an earlier analysis of around 600 of the donors, roughly 180 million T cells yielded 117 million unique TCR beta sequences and 276 Gb of sequence data. In the later analysis, no new phenotypic data were used to find candidate immune exposures; instead, reliance was placed on TCR beta sequences and their occurrence across donors. Using immunosequencing, the study profiled T cell repertoires from 666 subjects and related those repertoires to cytomegalovirus serostatus. Among about 410 genotyped donors of the cohort, an average of around 220,000 unique TCR beta nucleotide sequences was sequenced per donor, of which approximately 19% were non-productive. Class I and class II HLA loci were covered by the typing at four-digit resolution. To predict cytomegalovirus infection status, the study brought together high-throughput TCR immunosequencing, statistical association of individual TCRs with disease status, and machine learning. Of the 398 genotyped donors, around 81% fell in the genetic ancestry cluster associated with self-reported Caucasian donors. Alongside the repertoire data, information on donor age, sex, ethnicity and CMV serostatus was compiled. Along with the approximately 700-subject first cohort, a separate validation cohort of around 120 different subjects was used. The aim of the study was to test whether cataloging public T cell receptors could identify signatures of past pathogen exposure. A later genetic analysis used genome-wide SNP genotypes for about 55% of the 666 donors, treating that subset as a discovery cohort. An earlier analysis of a few hundred of the donors applied high-throughput TCR beta sequencing to assess whether each TCR beta V gene segment acted as functional or pseudogenic. In a later analysis, previously published TCR beta repertoires from roughly 710 donors were re-analyzed and high-resolution HLA genotyping was added so that TCR occurrence patterns could be studied. An early release covering more than 500 HLA-typed donors comprised approximately 300 gigabases of sequencing data and around 85 million unique TCR sequences. Every repertoire in the discovery cohort had been generated on one and the same sequencing platform. Typing coverage differed by locus: A, B, C, DRB1 and DQB1 were typed in roughly 620-640 donors, DQA1 in 500 to 550, DPA1 in 600 to 610, and DPB1 in 400 to 480. Roughly five DR-DQ haplotypes were treated as single units for association and clustering because of strong linkage in the cohort.

The cohort was made up of 666 healthy bone marrow donors. Cohort members were all nominally healthy when sampled, although unrecorded immune exposures were likely present. The donor tested CMV seronegative, placing the donor among the roughly 340 seronegative members of the cohort. Every donor gave a peripheral blood sample, and the peripheral blood mononuclear cells from that sample were used for TCR beta sequencing. Genomic DNA extraction from the blood cell samples was performed with the Qiagen DNeasy Blood Extraction Kit. On the study overall, not on this receptor specifically: A later analysis found that HLA-associated TCR beta chains were more clonally expanded and had lower generation probabilities than equally common non-associated chains. Linkage disequilibrium might explain the correlated functional status among segregating V segments, but an unknown experimental factor could not be ruled out. A cluster of highly shared sequence variants was judged likely to represent a technical artifact of the sequencing pipeline. At a false discovery rate of 0.05, a later analysis linked under 20,000 TCR beta sequences to specific HLA alleles. According to a later analysis, most CMV-associated TCR beta chains appeared to be HLA-restricted, and the HLA associations seemed to be driven largely by CMV exposure. Because HLA typing was missing for some donors at each locus, association tests included only the typed subset. In a later genetic analysis, a missense DCLRE1C variant was associated with V-gene and J-gene trimming of TCR beta chains, and the association was replicated in an independent cohort. The classifier was reported to diagnose cytomegalovirus status with high specificity and sensitivity in both the original cohort and the validation cohort. According to a later genetic analysis, donors in an Asian-associated ancestry cluster had fewer N-insertions in productive TCRs than the approximately 710-donor mean. The cohort was sequenced for TCR beta chains only, and without alpha or paired-chain data the features that could be detected were limited. The earlier analysis of 587 of the donors excluded over 15 rarely observed V segments, including chromosome 9 orphons, because counts were too low. Presence/absence analyses assumed roughly uniform sequencing depth across donors, an assumption that may not hold. Some IMGT-functional V segments, including TRBV6-2 and TRBV6-3, could not be told apart with the 87-base-pair reads, so those segments were excluded. The authors suggested that the approach could potentially be generalized to other disease states and immunological phenotypes. For the cohort, immune exposure information was limited to CMV serostatus. In vitro tests confirmed that three of the cytomegalovirus-associated TCR beta chains recognize cytomegalovirus antigens. According to a later analysis, TCR association rates differed among HLA loci, with DRB1 alleles showing the most associated TCRs and HLA-C alleles showing the fewest. In an earlier analysis of around 500 of the donors, most TCR beta V segments appeared in productive rearrangements about 87% or about 30% of the time, broadly matching IMGT annotations. When HLA alleles, especially DR and DQ, strongly co-occurred, TCR associations were difficult to assign to individual alleles. According to a later analysis, parvovirus B19, influenza, CMV and Epstein-Barr virus appeared linked to several top co-occurrence clusters. A further reported finding was that TCR beta sequences accurately predicted the HLA-A and HLA-B alleles for most subjects in the first cohort. Across donors, most TCR sequences were observed very rarely, whereas some public TCRs were present in many individuals. The study gave a list of about 160 TCR beta chains associated with cytomegalovirus.

The CDR3 measures 16 amino acids from cysteine to phenylalanine. The CDR3 DNA has 48 bases and is translated from base 1. V has 5 bases trimmed and J has 6 bases trimmed; junction bases matching no gene number 9. The germline V gene (reference sequence) yields LNHDA for CDR1 and SQIVND for CDR2. The library came from the immunoSEQ multiplex PCR assay. A mixture of 60 forward primers for TCR Vbeta segments and 13 reverse primers for TCR Jbeta segments was used in the multiplex PCR. Amplification of the CDR3 region of rearranged TCR beta genes was performed with a multiplex PCR assay on genomic DNA. The amplified TCR beta libraries were sequenced on the Illumina HiSeq System as 87-base-pair reads. As for how the authors treated the data: A later analysis counted about 76 million unique TCR beta chains across the 600 to 850 repertoires, and some 11 million of these chains were shared by at least two donors. Raw reads were error-corrected and collapsed into unique sequences with a nearest-neighbor algorithm that merged closely related sequences to remove PCR and sequencing errors. Alignment of CDR3 sequences to IMGT reference sequences was used to assign V, D and J gene segments. For a sequence to be retained, at least a six-nucleotide match to both a V gene segment and a J gene segment was required. A rearrangement counted as productive if the CDR3 had no stop codons and remained in frame with V and J, and every other rearrangement counted as non-productive. Following IMGT convention, CDR3 was defined as the stretch from the second conserved V-encoded cysteine up to the conserved J-encoded phenylalanine. The earlier analysis of about 560 of the donors excluded any sequence lacking an unambiguous match to a single V gene segment. An earlier analysis of about 590 of the donors classified V segments as functional when productive rearrangements were above 56.7% and as segregating when the standard deviation between donors was above 5%. A statistical classification framework was developed to diagnose cytomegalovirus status using the catalog of TCR beta chain sequences. A later analysis assigned V and J genes by comparing TCR nucleotide sequences with IMGT/GENE-DB human TR gene sequences. In a later analysis, CDR3 sequences and most-parsimonious VDJ recombination scenarios were assigned using the TCRdist pipeline. In a later analysis, each TCR beta chain was defined by its CDR3 amino acid sequence together with its V-gene family, and reads without a unique V-gene family were excluded. In a later analysis, some 600 highly shared, low-generation-probability nucleotide sequences were removed to address suspected cross-contamination and a sequencing artifact. In a later analysis, a clonal expansion index was calculated for each public chain from normalized within-repertoire ranks of inferred template counts. In a later analysis, generation probabilities were computed using a VDJ recombination model fitted to out-of-frame rearrangements, and the results were checked against IGoR. In a later analysis, hypergeometric tests were used to score TCR-TCR, TCR-HLA and TCR-CMV co-occurrence, with a repertoire-size bias correction applied to TCR pairs. To estimate false discovery rates, a later analysis permuted the HLA or CMV assignments 20 times. In a later analysis, co-occurring TCRs were grouped using DBSCAN, and TCRdist sequence similarity was added for clustering within HLA-allele-positive subsets. Co-occurrence clustering excluded repertoires with fewer than 30,000 or more than 120,000 public chains, plus five with anomalous nucleotide sharing. TCRdb's version of the immuneACCESS table is confined to in-frame rearrangements and falls short of the full clone set. An unresolved V gene accounts for under half of the shortfall where checked; the remainder is of unknown origin. That table is the source of V, J and clone size, and D and trimming were worked out from the DNA. Within this sample are about 110,000 clones, with 70% to 85% of them counted one time only. 0.65% to 0.85% of the sample is in the top ten clones.

This clone was found a few times. Its antigen has not been determined. Base qualities were left out, and no much larger clone turns up one base away. The sequence links TRBV19 to TRBJ2-3; TRBD2 fits 12 bases in the junction. This TCR came from a boy aged 10-17 years in good health and CMV-seronegative. Sequenced input: PBMCs. The CDR3 amino acid sequence is: CASSARLAGDEDTQYF. The nucleotide sequence is TGTGCCAGTAGTGCGAGACTAGCGGGAGATGAGGATACGCAGTATTTT.